This T cell receptor beta chain was profiled in a study of blood T cell repertoires in COVID-19. Method: immunoSEQ multiplex PCR; TCRdb's copy keeps in-frame clones and lacks some. The data contain around 270,000 clones, around 83% of them seen just once; the ten biggest clones take up 1.5%. Between the trimmed V and J ends, which lost 2 bases and 8 bases, there was a span of 18 bases. Germline lookup yields CDR1 MNHEY and CDR2 SVGAGI. The CDR3 sequence is 15 residues long. J is TRBJ1-2 and V is TRBV6-5; no firm D call. This clonotype originated in a woman between 35 and 50 years old who had recovered from COVID-19. Specimen: peripheral blood. CDR3 in amino acids: CASSYDRARVRGYTF. The CDR3 bases are TGTGCCAGCAGTTACGACCGAGCTCGGGTGCGAGGCTACACCTTC.